This is a list of T cell receptor beta chains from one sample in a study of human T cells and chemical hapten exposure. TCRdb fed the RACE reads into MiXCR, producing one record per CDR3 protein. The sample lists 50,000 or so distinct CDR3 sequences, about 9% occurring once. The sequencing used whole blood, collected in connection with sensitization to the hapten diphenylcyclopropenone (DPC). These TCRs come from a woman aged 50 to 60 with alopecia areata. Some clones in this sample may be carry-over from other donors' samples. The conserved cysteine and the conserved F or W are not part of the CDR3 here. D genes are given only for firm matches.

TRBD2	TRBV4-1	TRBJ2-1	ASSGLAGNNEQF
TRBD2	TRBV29-1	TRBJ2-5	SVESGKKETQY
.	TRBV3-1	TRBJ2-7	ASSQDIYSYEQY
.	TRBV4-2	TRBJ2-1	ASSQFLLGPYNEQF
TRBD1	TRBV7-2	TRBJ1-5	ASSRPGGPQH
.	TRBV20-1	TRBJ2-7	SAKNRGGLYEQY
.	TRBV7-2	TRBJ2-3	ASSRTDTQY
TRBD2	TRBV10-2	TRBJ2-3	ASSRLSSGPEGTQY
.	TRBV10-1	TRBJ1-5	AGEGWPQH
.	TRBV7-2	TRBJ2-5	ATAKSKETQY
.	TRBV7-6	TRBJ2-2	ASSISGRGRIGGVPGELF
.	TRBV12-3/TRBV12-4	TRBJ2-5	ASSMASSPTGRRETQY
TRBD2	TRBV18	TRBJ2-7	ASSPYRGSSGTDSYEQY
.	TRBV18	TRBJ1-5	ASSPSGADQPQH
.	TRBV2	TRBJ2-2	ASSELVNTGELF
.	TRBV10-3	TRBJ2-7	AISPAGAGEQY
.	TRBV6-5	TRBJ1-1	ASSYTRANTEAF
TRBD2	TRBV29-1	TRBJ2-1	SVGGPSGLAGGGYNEQF
.	TRBV7-8	TRBJ2-7	ASSPGYEQY
TRBD1	TRBV9	TRBJ2-7	ASSVGTGRTYEQY
.	TRBV28	TRBJ1-1	ASTLLGMNTEAF
TRBD2	TRBV7-9	TRBJ2-5	ASSLGLAGVYQETQY
.	TRBV19	TRBJ1-5	ASTPSGHQPQH
.	TRBV14	TRBJ2-5	ASSPRQTSGETQY
TRBD1	TRBV3-1	TRBJ1-5	ASSQDPPGQQNQPQH
.	TRBV7-6	TRBJ2-2	ASSLAGESGELF
.	TRBV27	TRBJ2-7	ASSAGQRYEQY
.	TRBV5-6	TRBJ2-1	ASQVLDYNEQF
.	TRBV6-2/TRBV6-3	TRBJ2-1	ASSFGNEQF
TRBD2	TRBV28	TRBJ2-1	ASSLKSSGRGHEQF
.	TRBV7-2	TRBJ2-1	ASSLRAESSYNEQF
.	TRBV7-9	TRBJ1-5	ASSFLDQPQH
TRBD1	TRBV2	TRBJ1-5	ASRIDRGDNQPQH
.	TRBV28	TRBJ1-2	ASSLSGSYYGYT
.	TRBV24-1	TRBJ2-3	ATSDPSSGTDTQY
.	TRBV3-1	TRBJ2-1	ASSQDPGYRQF
.	TRBV6-5	TRBJ1-5	ASSYRNSNQPQH